This T cell receptor beta chain was recovered during a study of molecular identifiers for immune sequencing clone quantification. This clonotype appeared many times. TCRdb independently ran MiXCR on the PCR reads; one entry per CDR3 protein. The table shows about 640,000 distinct CDR3 sequences, with just under 20% occurring only once. Naive CD8 T cells were FACS-sorted by CD8+CD4-CCR7+CD45RA+ markers. Material for sequencing was naive CD8+ T cells from blood, with Jurkat cell RNA spiked in. Described subset: FACS-sorted CD8+CD4-CCR7+CD45RA+ naive T cells. The TCR sequence derives from a human donor in good health. Some libraries in this study had Jurkat cell RNA spiked in.

CDR3 in amino acids: CASSLAGTWGEQYF. CDR3 nucleotides: TGTGCCAGCAGTTTAGCCGGGACATGGGGCGAGCAGTACTTC. J is TRBJ2-7 and V is TRBV27, with D possibly being TRBD1 (6 bases). The germline gives CDR1 MNHEY, CDR2 SMNVEV (reference sequence). This CDR3 is 14 amino acids long. The ends were cut back, 2 bases at V and 6 bases at J, with 14 bases in the middle.